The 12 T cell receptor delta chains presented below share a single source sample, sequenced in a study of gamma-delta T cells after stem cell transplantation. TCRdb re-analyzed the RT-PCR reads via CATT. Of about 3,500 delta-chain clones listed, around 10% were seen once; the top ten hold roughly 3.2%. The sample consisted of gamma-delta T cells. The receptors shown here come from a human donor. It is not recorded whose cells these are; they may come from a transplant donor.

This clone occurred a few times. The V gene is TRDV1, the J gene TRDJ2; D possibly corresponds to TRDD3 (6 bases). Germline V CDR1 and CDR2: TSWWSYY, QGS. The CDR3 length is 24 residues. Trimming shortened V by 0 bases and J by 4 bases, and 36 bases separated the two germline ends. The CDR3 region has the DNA TGTGCTCTTGGGGAACTTGGCCCTAACCCTCGTGTAGTGGGGGTTGCCCTTTGGACAGCACAACTCTTCTTT. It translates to CALGELGPNPRVVGVALWTAQLFF.

CDR3 DNA: TGTGCTCTTGGGGAAACCTACGCGGGCGGGGTCGATAAACTCATCTTT. It codes for CALGETYAGGVDKLIF. The V call is TRDV1, the J call TRDJ1, with a weak D call TRDD2 (5 bases). V was pared by 2 bases and J by 4 bases, with 17 bases between. The CDR3 covers 16 residues. Germline V gene lookup returns CDR1 TSWWSYY and CDR2 QGS.

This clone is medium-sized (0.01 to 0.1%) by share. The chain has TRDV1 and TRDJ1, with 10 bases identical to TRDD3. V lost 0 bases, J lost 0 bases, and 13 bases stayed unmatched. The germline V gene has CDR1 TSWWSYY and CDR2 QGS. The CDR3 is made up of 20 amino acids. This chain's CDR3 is CALGELPPTGGFLYTDKLIF. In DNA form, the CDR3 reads TGTGCTCTTGGGGAACTTCCTCCAACTGGGGGATTCCTGTACACCGATAAACTCATCTTT.

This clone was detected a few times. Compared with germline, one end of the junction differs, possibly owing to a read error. The CDR3 DNA reads as TGTGCTCTTGGGGAACCCCCCTACGGGCTGGGGGGATCCACCAATAAACTCATCTTT. Its protein product is CALGEPPYGLGGSTNKLIF. The chain carries TRDV1 and TRDJ1, with 7 bases aligning to TRDD3. The CDR3 is 19 residues long. CDR1 TSWWSYY and CDR2 QGS come from the germline V gene.

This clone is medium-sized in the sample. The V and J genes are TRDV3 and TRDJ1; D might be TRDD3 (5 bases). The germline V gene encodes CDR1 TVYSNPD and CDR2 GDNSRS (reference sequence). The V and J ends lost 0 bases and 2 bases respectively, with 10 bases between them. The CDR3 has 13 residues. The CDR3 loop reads CAFRPGTTDKLIF. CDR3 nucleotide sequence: TGTGCCTTTAGGCCGGGGACAACCGATAAACTCATCTTT.

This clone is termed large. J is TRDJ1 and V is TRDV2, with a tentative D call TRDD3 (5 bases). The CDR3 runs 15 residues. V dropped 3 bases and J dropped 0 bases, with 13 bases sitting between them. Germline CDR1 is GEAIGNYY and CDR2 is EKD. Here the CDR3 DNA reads TGTGCCTGTGACGCCTTGGGGACCGACACCGATAAACTCATCTTT. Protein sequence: CACDALGTDTDKLIF.

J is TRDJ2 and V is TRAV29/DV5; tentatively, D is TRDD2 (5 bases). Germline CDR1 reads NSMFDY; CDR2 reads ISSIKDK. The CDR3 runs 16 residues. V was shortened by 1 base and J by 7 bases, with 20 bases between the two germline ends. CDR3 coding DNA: TGTGCAGCAAGCTTCCGCACTTCCGCCCGAGGAGCACAACTCTTCTTT. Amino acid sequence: CAASFRTSARGAQLFF.

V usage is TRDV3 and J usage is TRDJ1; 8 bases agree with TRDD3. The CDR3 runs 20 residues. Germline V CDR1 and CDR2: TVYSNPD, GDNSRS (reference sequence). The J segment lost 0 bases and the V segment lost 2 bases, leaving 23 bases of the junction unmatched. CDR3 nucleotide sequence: TGTGCCTTTGTACCATTGGTAATTTCGGGGGGATATTCCCACACCGATAAACTCATCTTT. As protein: CAFVPLVISGGYSHTDKLIF.

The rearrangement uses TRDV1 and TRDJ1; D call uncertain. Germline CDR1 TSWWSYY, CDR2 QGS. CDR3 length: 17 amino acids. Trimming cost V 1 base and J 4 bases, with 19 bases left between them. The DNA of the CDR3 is TGTGCTCTTGGGGAACGGCTGCCCCTGGTAGTTGGCGATAAACTCATCTTT. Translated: CALGERLPLVVGDKLIF.

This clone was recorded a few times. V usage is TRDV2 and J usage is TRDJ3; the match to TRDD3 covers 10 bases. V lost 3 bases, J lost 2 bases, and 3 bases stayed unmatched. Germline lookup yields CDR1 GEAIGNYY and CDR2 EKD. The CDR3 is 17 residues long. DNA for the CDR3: TGTGCCTGTGACGGGGGATACGAACCCTGGGACACCCGACAGATGTTTTTC. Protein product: CACDGGYEPWDTRQMFF.

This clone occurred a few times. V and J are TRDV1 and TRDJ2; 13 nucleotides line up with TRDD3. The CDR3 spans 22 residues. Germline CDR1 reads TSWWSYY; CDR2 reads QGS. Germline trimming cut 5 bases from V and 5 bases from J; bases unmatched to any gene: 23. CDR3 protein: CALGPFKGPNWGIRNKTAQLFF. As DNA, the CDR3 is TGTGCTCTTGGGCCCTTCAAAGGGCCCAACTGGGGGATACGCAATAAAACAGCACAACTCTTCTTT.

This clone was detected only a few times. The CDR3 DNA follows: TGTGCTCTTGGGGATCCACCACTTCCCCCGTACTGGGGATCCACCCCGGTCACCGATAAACTCATCTTT. Encoded protein: CALGDPPLPPYWGSTPVTDKLIF. The V and J genes are TRDV1 and TRDJ1; 7 bases are shared with TRDD3. The CDR3 is made up of 23 amino acids. With 3 bases clipped from V and 1 base from J, the junction kept 29 bases outside the gene matches. Germline CDR1 and CDR2: TSWWSYY and QGS.